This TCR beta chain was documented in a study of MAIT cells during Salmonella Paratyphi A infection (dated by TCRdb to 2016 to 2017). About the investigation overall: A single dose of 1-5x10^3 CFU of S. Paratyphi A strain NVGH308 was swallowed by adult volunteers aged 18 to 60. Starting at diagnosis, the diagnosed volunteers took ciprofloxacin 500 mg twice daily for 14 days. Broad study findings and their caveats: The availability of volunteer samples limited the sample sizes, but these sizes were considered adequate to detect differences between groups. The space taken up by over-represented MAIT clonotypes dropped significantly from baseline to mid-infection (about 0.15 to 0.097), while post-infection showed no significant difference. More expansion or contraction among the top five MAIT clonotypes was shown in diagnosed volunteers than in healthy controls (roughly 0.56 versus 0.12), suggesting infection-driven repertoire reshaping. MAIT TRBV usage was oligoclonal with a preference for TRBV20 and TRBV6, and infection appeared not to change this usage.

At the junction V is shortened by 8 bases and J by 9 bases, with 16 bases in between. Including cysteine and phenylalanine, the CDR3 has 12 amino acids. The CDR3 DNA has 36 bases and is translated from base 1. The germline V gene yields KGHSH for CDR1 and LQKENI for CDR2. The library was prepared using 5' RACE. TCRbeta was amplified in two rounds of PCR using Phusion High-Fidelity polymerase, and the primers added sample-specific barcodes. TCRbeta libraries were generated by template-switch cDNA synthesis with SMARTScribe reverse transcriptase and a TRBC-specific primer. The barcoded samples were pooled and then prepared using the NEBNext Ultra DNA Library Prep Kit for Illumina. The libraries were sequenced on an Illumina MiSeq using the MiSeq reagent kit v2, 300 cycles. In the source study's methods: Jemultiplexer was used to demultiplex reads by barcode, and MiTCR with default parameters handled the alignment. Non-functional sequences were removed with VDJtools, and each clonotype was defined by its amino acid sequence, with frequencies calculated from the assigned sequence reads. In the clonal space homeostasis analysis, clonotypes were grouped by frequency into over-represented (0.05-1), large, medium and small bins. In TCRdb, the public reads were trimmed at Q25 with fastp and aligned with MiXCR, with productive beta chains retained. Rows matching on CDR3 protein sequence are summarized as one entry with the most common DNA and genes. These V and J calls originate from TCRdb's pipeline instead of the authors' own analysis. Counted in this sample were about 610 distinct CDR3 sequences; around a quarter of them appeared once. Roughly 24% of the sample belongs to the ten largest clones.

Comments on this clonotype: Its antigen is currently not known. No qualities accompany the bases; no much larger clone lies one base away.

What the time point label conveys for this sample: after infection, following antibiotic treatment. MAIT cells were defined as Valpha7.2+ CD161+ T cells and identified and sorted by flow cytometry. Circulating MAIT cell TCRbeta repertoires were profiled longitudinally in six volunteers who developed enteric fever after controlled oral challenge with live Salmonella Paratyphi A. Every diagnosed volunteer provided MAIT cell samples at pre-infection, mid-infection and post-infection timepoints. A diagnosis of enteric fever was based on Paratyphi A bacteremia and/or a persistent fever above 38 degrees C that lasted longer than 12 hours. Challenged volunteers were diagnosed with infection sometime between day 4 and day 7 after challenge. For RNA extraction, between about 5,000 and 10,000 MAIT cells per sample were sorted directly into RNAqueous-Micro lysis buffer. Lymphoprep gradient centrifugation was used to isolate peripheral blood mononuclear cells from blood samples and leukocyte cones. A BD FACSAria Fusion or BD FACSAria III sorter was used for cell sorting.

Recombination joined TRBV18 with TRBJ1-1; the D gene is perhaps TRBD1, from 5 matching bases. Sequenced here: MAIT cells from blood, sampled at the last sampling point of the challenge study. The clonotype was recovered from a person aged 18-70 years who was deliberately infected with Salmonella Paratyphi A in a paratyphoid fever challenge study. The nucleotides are TGTGCCAGCACCAGGGACGGCGAACAAGCTTTCTTT. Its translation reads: CASTRDGEQAFF.